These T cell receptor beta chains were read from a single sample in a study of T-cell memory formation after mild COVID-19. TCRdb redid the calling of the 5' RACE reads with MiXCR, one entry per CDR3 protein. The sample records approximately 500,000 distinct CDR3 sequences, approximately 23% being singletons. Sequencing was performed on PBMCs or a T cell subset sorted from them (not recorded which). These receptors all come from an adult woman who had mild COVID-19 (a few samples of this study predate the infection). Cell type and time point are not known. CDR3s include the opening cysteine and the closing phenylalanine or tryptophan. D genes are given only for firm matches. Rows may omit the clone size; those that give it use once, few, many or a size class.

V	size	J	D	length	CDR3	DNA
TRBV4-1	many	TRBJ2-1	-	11	CASSQGLEQFF	TGCGCCAGCAGCCAAGGTCTTGAGCAGTTCTTC
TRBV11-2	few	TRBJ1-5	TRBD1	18	CASSLGVATGAFNQPQHF	TGTGCCAGCAGCTTAGGAGTCGCGACAGGGGCCTTCAATCAGCCCCAGCATTTT
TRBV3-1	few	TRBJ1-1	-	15	CASRLQGMVNTEAFF	TGTGCCAGCAGGCTACAGGGAATGGTGAACACTGAAGCTTTCTTT
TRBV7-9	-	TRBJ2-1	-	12	CASSFHSYEQFF	TGTGCCAGCAGCTTCCATAGCTATGAGCAGTTCTTC
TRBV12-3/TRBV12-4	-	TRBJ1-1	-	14	CASSPTGRSTEAFF	TGTGCCAGCAGTCCTACCGGGAGGTCCACTGAAGCTTTCTTT
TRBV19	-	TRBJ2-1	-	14	CASSRDGSGNEQFF	TGTGCCAGTAGTAGGGATGGGAGCGGGAATGAGCAGTTCTTC
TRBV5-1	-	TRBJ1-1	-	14	CASSLVPATAEAFF	TGCGCCAGCAGCTTGGTGCCCGCGACGGCTGAAGCTTTCTTT
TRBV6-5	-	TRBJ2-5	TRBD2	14	CASSRTSGRVDQYF	TGTGCCAGCAGCCGGACTAGCGGGAGGGTGGACCAGTACTTC
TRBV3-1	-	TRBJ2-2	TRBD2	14	CASSPRGGRGELFF	TGTGCCAGCAGCCCTCGGGGGGGTCGCGGGGAGCTGTTTTTT
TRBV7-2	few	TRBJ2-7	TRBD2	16	CASSTLGLAGISEQYF	TGTGCCAGCAGCACCCTTGGACTAGCGGGTATCTCCGAGCAGTACTTC
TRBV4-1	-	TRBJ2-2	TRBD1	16	CASSESGQANTGELFF	TGCGCCAGCAGCGAGTCGGGACAGGCGAACACCGGGGAGCTGTTTTTT
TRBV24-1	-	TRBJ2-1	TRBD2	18	CATSDLQTSPGIYNEQFF	TGTGCCACCAGTGATTTGCAGACTAGCCCTGGTATTTACAATGAGCAGTTCTTC
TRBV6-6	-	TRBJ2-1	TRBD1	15	CASSFLGQGYNEQFF	TGTGCCAGCAGTTTCCTCGGACAGGGGTACAATGAGCAGTTCTTC
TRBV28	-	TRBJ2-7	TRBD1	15	CASSSWDRGTYEQYF	TGTGCCAGCAGTTCCTGGGACAGGGGGACCTACGAGCAGTACTTC
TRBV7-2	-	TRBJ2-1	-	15	CASSLWHRRDNEQFF	TGTGCCAGCAGCTTATGGCACAGAAGAGACAATGAGCAGTTCTTC
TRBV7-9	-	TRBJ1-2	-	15	CASSLEAAHNYGYTF	TGTGCCAGCAGCTTAGAGGCAGCTCATAACTATGGCTACACCTTC
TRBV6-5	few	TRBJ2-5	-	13	CASSYSHGKTQYF	TGTGCCAGCAGTTACTCACACGGGAAGACCCAGTACTTC
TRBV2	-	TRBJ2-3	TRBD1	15	CASRPGQGATDTQYF	TGTGCCAGCAGACCCGGACAGGGGGCTACAGATACGCAGTATTTT
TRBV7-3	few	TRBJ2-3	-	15	CASSLMGGGADTQYF	TGTGCCAGCAGCTTAATGGGAGGTGGTGCAGATACGCAGTATTTT
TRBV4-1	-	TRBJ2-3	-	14	CASSPGWRADTQYF	TGCGCCAGCAGCCCAGGGTGGAGGGCGGATACGCAGTATTTT
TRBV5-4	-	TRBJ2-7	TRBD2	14	CASSLATSGDEQYF	TGTGCCAGCAGCTTGGCTACTAGCGGGGACGAGCAGTACTTC
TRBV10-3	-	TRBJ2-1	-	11	CAISEINEQFF	TGTGCCATCAGTGAAATAAATGAGCAGTTCTTC
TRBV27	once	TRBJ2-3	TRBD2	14	CASIPGGGLRTQYF	TGTGCCAGCATTCCCGGCGGGGGGCTACGTACGCAGTATTTT
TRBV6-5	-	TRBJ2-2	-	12	CASSLVRGELFF	TGTGCCAGCAGTTTAGTGCGCGGGGAGCTGTTTTTT
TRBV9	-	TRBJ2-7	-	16	CASSFEPDWVHYEQYF	TGTGCCAGCAGCTTCGAGCCGGACTGGGTTCACTACGAGCAGTACTTC
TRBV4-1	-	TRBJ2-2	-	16	CASSLLGGRGTGELFF	TGCGCCAGCAGCCTACTGGGGGGCCGCGGCACCGGGGAGCTGTTTTTT
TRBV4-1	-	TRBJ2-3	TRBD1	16	CASSQWLRTGADTQYF	TGCGCCAGCAGCCAGTGGTTGCGGACAGGGGCAGATACGCAGTATTTT
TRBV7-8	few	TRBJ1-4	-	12	CASSLDYVELFF	TGTGCCAGCAGCCTCGATTATGTGGAACTGTTTTTT
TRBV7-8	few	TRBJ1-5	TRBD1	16	CASSLAGTGSNQPQHF	TGTGCCAGCAGCTTAGCCGGGACAGGGTCCAATCAGCCCCAGCATTTT
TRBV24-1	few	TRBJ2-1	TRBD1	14	CATSAGTAYNEQFF	TGTGCCACCAGCGCCGGGACAGCCTACAATGAGCAGTTCTTC
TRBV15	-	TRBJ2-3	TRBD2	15	CATSRGGSATDTQYF	TGTGCCACCAGCAGAGGCGGGAGCGCGACAGATACGCAGTATTTT
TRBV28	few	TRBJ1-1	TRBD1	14	CASSGPQGVSEAFF	TGTGCCAGCAGTGGCCCACAGGGGGTCTCTGAAGCTTTCTTT
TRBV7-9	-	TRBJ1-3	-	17	CASSLRGSPSSGNTIYF	TGTGCCAGCAGCTTACGTGGCAGCCCAAGCTCTGGAAACACCATATATTTT
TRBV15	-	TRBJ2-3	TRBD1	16	CATSREDRVGGDTQYF	TGTGCCACCAGCAGAGAGGACAGGGTCGGAGGAGATACGCAGTATTTT
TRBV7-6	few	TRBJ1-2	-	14	CASSSLGAPYGYTF	TGTGCCAGCAGCTCCCTGGGTGCGCCCTATGGCTACACCTTC
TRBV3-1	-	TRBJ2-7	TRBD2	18	CASSPPRELAGIFYEQYF	TGTGCCAGCAGCCCCCCCAGGGAACTAGCGGGGATCTTCTACGAGCAGTACTTC
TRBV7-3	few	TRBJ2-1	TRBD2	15	CASSSGASGWDEQFF	TGTGCCAGCAGCTCTGGGGCTAGCGGGTGGGATGAGCAGTTCTTC
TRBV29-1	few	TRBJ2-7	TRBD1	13	CSVGDRDVNEQYF	TGCAGCGTTGGAGACAGGGACGTTAACGAGCAGTACTTC
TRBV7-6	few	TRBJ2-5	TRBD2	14	CASSTSGGEETQYF	TGTGCCAGCAGCACTAGCGGGGGGGAAGAGACCCAGTACTTC
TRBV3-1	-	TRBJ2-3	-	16	CASSQGGGQVTDTQYF	TGTGCCAGCAGCCAAGGCGGGGGCCAAGTAACAGATACGCAGTATTTT
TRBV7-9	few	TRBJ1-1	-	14	CASSLSGFNTEAFF	TGTGCCAGCAGCTTATCGGGGTTCAACACTGAAGCTTTCTTT
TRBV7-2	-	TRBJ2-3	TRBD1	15	CASSWRQGFTDTQYF	TGTGCCAGCAGCTGGCGACAGGGGTTCACAGATACGCAGTATTTT
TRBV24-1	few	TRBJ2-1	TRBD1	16	CATSGPRTGTGNEQFF	TGTGCCACCAGTGGCCCACGGACAGGGACGGGGAATGAGCAGTTCTTC
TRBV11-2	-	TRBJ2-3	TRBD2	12	CATGLAGYTQYF	TGTGCCACGGGACTAGCGGGTTATACGCAGTATTTT
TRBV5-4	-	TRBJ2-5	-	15	CASSWSRDFQETQYF	TGTGCCAGCAGCTGGAGCCGGGACTTCCAAGAGACCCAGTACTTC
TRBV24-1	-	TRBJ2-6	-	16	CATSAWGSSGANVLTF	TGTGCCACCAGTGCTTGGGGGAGCTCTGGGGCCAACGTCCTGACTTTC
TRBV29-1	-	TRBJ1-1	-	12	CSVGGANTEAFF	TGCAGCGTTGGTGGGGCGAACACTGAAGCTTTCTTT
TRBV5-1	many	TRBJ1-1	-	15	CASSLSTVLNTEAFF	TGCGCCAGCAGCTTGTCGACAGTCCTGAACACTGAAGCTTTCTTT
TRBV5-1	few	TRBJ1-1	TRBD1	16	CASSSIQGGLNTEAFF	TGCGCCAGCAGTTCGATACAGGGGGGCCTGAACACTGAAGCTTTCTTT
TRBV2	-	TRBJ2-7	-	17	CASSDYKGPHLSYEQYF	TGTGCCAGCAGTGATTATAAGGGGCCTCACCTCTCCTACGAGCAGTACTTC
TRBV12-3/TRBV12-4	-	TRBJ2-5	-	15	CASSADQDSQETQYF	TGTGCCAGCAGTGCCGATCAGGACAGTCAAGAGACCCAGTACTTC
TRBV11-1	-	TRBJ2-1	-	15	CASSLGNGIRNEQFF	TGTGCCAGCAGCTTAGGAAACGGGATTCGGAATGAGCAGTTCTTC